A selection of T cell receptor beta chains follows, all from one sample in a study of blood T cell repertoires in COVID-19. Sequencing used immunoSEQ multiplex PCR; TCRdb keeps in-frame clones, though not all of them. The sample has 85,000 to 100,000 clones, over 75% seen once. Sequenced input: peripheral blood. These receptors were obtained from a man aged 55 to 70 with acute or convalescent COVID-19. Both conserved end residues are part of each CDR3. D genes are given only for firm matches. Size is stated for part of the rows, as once, few or many counts, or as a class when the clone is expanded.

V	D	size	J	DNA	CDR3
TRBV5-1	-	-	TRBJ2-7	TGCGCCAGCAGCCCCACCACAGGGCGGCGCGAGCAGTACTTC	CASSPTTGRREQYF
TRBV19	TRBD2	-	TRBJ2-3	TGTGCCAGTAGTATAGAGGGGGGGGACCCAGATACGCAGTATTTT	CASSIEGGDPDTQYF
TRBV29-1	TRBD2	-	TRBJ2-5	TGCAGCGTAGAGGGGCTAGCGGGAGTTCAAGAGACCCAGTACTTC	CSVEGLAGVQETQYF
TRBV11-2	TRBD2	once	TRBJ2-7	TGTGCCAGCAGAAAGCTTCCTAGCGGGAGCTCCTACGAGCAGTACTTC	CASRKLPSGSSYEQYF
TRBV30	-	-	TRBJ1-1	TGTGCCTGGGCCGCAGCCGGGACAGAAGCTTTCTTT	CAWAAAGTEAFF
TRBV19	TRBD2	once	TRBJ2-2	TGTGCCAGTAGTACAGGTAGCGGGGGGGCTAACACCGGGGAGCTGTTTTTT	CASSTGSGGANTGELFF
TRBV5-1	TRBD1	-	TRBJ2-7	TGCGCCAGCAGCTTGGGACAGGGTATGGACGAGCAGTACTTC	CASSLGQGMDEQYF
TRBV7-9	-	-	TRBJ2-5	TGTGCCAGCAGCTTATCGGACAGAGCGGAGACCCAGTACTTC	CASSLSDRAETQYF
TRBV9	TRBD1	once	TRBJ1-1	TGTGCCAGCAGCGCAACGGACAGGTGGGACACTGAAGCTTTCTTT	CASSATDRWDTEAFF
TRBV7-6	-	-	TRBJ2-1	TGTGCCAGCAGCTTAGTAACAAACCAGCGGGTTAGCTCCTACAATGAGCAGTTCTTC	CASSLVTNQRVSSYNEQFF
TRBV12-3/TRBV12-4	TRBD1	-	TRBJ1-2	TGTGCCAGCAGTCCGGGACAGGGGGGTGGCTACACCTTC	CASSPGQGGGYTF
TRBV2	-	-	TRBJ2-5	TGTGCCAGCAGTGAAGAGTGGAGGGTGGGGGAGACCCAGTACTTC	CASSEEWRVGETQYF
TRBV20-1	TRBD2	-	TRBJ2-3	TGCAGTGCTAGTCTAAGCGGGGGGGGCACAGATACGCAGTATTTT	CSASLSGGGTDTQYF
TRBV30	-	-	TRBJ1-3	TGTGCCTGGAGTCAGGGTTTCTCTGGAAACACCATATATTTT	CAWSQGFSGNTIYF
TRBV7-8	TRBD1	once	TRBJ1-1	TGTGCCGGGGGAGATAGACAGGGAGCGGCTTTCTTT	CAGGDRQGAAFF
TRBV7-8	-	-	TRBJ2-7	TGTGCCAGCAGCTTGGGGGGAGTCGACGAGCAGTACTTC	CASSLGGVDEQYF
TRBV10-3	TRBD1	-	TRBJ1-2	TGTGCCATCAGTCCACAGGGGGCGCTCGTCTATGGCTACACCTTC	CAISPQGALVYGYTF
TRBV7-9	-	-	TRBJ1-4	TGTGCCAGCAGCTTAGGGCAAACTAATGAAAAACTGTTTTTT	CASSLGQTNEKLFF
TRBV19	TRBD1	-	TRBJ2-2	TGTGCCAGTAGTATAGATGGACAGGGGGTTTACACCGGGGAGCTGTTTTTT	CASSIDGQGVYTGELFF
TRBV29-1	TRBD1	-	TRBJ1-2	TGCAGCGGTAGCAACAGGGGCGGCTATGGCTACACCTTC	CSGSNRGGYGYTF